The entry that follows covers one T cell receptor beta chain sequence. Its specificity is not known. Using immunoSEQ multiplex PCR, the repertoire was profiled, and TCRdb retains in-frame clones only, with some absent. The sample has about 7,400 clones; 60% to 80% are singletons. The sample belongs to a study of high-grade serous ovarian cancer treatment subgroups. At the level of the study: On average, around 15,000 reads and 7,494 unique TCR beta rearrangements were obtained per sample. Study-level results: Different patients shared almost no repertoire; same-patient tumors shared roughly 0.11 to 0.85. Without spatial data, bulk sequencing limits insight into HGSC tumor diversity.

Tumor samples were taken before definitive surgery or chemotherapy. Between the trimmed V and J ends, which lost 5 bases and 7 bases, there was a span of 9 bases. This CDR3 has 12 residues. CDR1 and CDR2 from the germline V gene are MNHNY and SVGAGI (reference sequence). The rearrangement links TRBV6-6 to TRBJ2-1; D is ambiguous. Sequencing input: tumor tissue. The clonotype comes from a human donor with high-grade serous ovarian cancer. The CDR3 sequence is CASSPRYNEQFF. In DNA form, the CDR3 reads TGTGCCAGCAGTCCCCGGTATAATGAGCAGTTCTTC.